This T cell receptor beta chain was sequenced in a study of cytomegalovirus exposure and HLA in healthy donors (dated by TCRdb to 2016 to 2017). Concerning the study at large: According to an earlier analysis of 450 to 650 of the donors, roughly 180 million T cells yielded roughly 110 million unique TCR beta sequences and about 300 Gb of sequence data. An early release covering more than 500 HLA-typed donors comprised about 300 gigabases of sequencing data and approximately 80 million unique TCR sequences. The study used immunosequencing to profile the T cell repertoires of under 700 subjects and linked those repertoires to cytomegalovirus serostatus. All discovery cohort repertoires had been generated on a single sequencing platform. The number of donors typed differed by locus, with 629-630 for A, B, C, DRB1 and DQB1, around 500 for DQA1, 600 to 610 for DPA1, and under 490 for DPB1. Class I and class II HLA loci were covered by the typing at four-digit resolution. Donor age, sex, ethnicity and CMV serostatus were compiled alongside the repertoire data. Across approximately 400 genotyped donors of the cohort, an average of about 220,000 unique TCR beta nucleotide sequences per donor were sequenced, and about a sixth of those sequences were non-productive. To decide whether each TCR beta V gene segment behaved as functional or pseudogenic, an earlier analysis of fewer than 750 of the donors relied on high-throughput TCR beta sequencing. Several DR-DQ haplotypes were handled as single units for association and clustering because linkage in the cohort was strong. Genome-wide SNP genotypes for about three fifths of the roughly 670 donors were used in a later genetic analysis, which treated that subset as a discovery cohort. To predict cytomegalovirus infection status, the study combined high-throughput TCR immunosequencing, statistical association of individual TCRs with disease status, and machine learning. Of the 350 to 450 genotyped donors, around 81% fell in the genetic ancestry cluster associated with self-reported Caucasian donors. Rather than using new phenotypic data, the later analysis identified candidate immune exposures from TCR beta sequences and from how often those sequences occurred across donors. Along with the approximately 600-subject first cohort, a separate validation cohort of approximately 110 different subjects was used. A later analysis re-analyzed previously published TCR beta repertoires from roughly 600 donors and added high-resolution HLA genotyping to study TCR occurrence patterns. The study was designed to test whether signatures of past pathogen exposure could be identified by cataloging public T cell receptors. The research as a whole found: An association between a missense DCLRE1C variant and V-gene and J-gene trimming of TCR beta chains was found in a later genetic analysis and replicated in an independent cohort. When HLA alleles, especially DR and DQ, strongly co-occurred, TCR associations were difficult to assign to individual alleles. Correlated functional status among segregating V segments might be attributable to linkage disequilibrium, but an unknown experimental factor could not be ruled out. For the cohort, immune exposure information was limited to CMV serostatus. The authors suggested that the approach could potentially be extended to other disease states and immunological phenotypes. In a later genetic analysis, fewer N-insertions in productive TCRs were reported among donors in an Asian-associated ancestry cluster than the approximately 630-donor mean. In vitro tests confirmed that a few of the cytomegalovirus-associated TCR beta chains recognize cytomegalovirus antigens. A further reported finding was that TCR beta sequences accurately predicted the HLA-A and HLA-B alleles for most subjects in the first cohort. In this cohort, only TCR beta chains were sequenced, and detectable features were limited by the absence of alpha or paired-chain data. In the study, 164 TCR beta chains were listed as associated with cytomegalovirus. In an earlier analysis of approximately 590 of the donors, most TCR beta V segments were observed in productive rearrangements about 87% or about 30% of the time, broadly matching IMGT annotations. Because the 87-base-pair reads could not distinguish some IMGT-functional V segments, including TRBV6-2 and TRBV6-3, those segments were excluded. Most TCR sequences were observed very rarely across donors, whereas some public TCRs were present in many individuals. Because HLA typing was unavailable for some donors at each locus, only the typed subset was used in association tests. A later analysis found that most CMV-associated TCR beta chains appeared HLA-restricted, with HLA associations seemingly driven largely by CMV exposure. In a later analysis, HLA-associated TCR beta chains were found to be more clonally expanded and to have lower generation probabilities than equally common non-associated chains. Seventeen rarely observed V segments, including chromosome 9 orphons, were excluded from the earlier analysis of approximately 600 of the donors because counts were too low. The presence/absence analyses assumed that sequencing depth was roughly uniform across donors, and that assumption may not be true. According to a later analysis, parvovirus B19, influenza, CMV and Epstein-Barr virus appeared linked to several top co-occurrence clusters. A group of highly shared sequence variants was considered likely to be a technical artifact of the sequencing pipeline. The classifier was reported to diagnose cytomegalovirus status with high specificity and sensitivity in both the original cohort and the validation cohort. According to a later analysis, TCR association rates differed among HLA loci, with DRB1 alleles showing the most associated TCRs and HLA-C alleles showing the fewest. In a later analysis, around 17,000 TCR beta sequences were associated with specific HLA alleles at a false discovery rate of 0.05.

With regard to this clone: Which antigen it targets is not known. Within one base of it there is no much larger clone, and no base qualities were kept.

The cohort was made up of approximately 670 healthy bone marrow donors. All cohort members were sampled while nominally healthy, although unrecorded immune exposures were likely present. The donor tested CMV seropositive and was one of the 289 seropositive cohort members. A peripheral blood sample was collected from each donor, and TCR beta sequencing was performed on peripheral blood mononuclear cells. The Qiagen DNeasy Blood Extraction Kit was used to extract genomic DNA from the blood cell samples. CDR1 and CDR2 are read off the germline V gene as MDHEN and SYDVKM. The CDR3, cysteine through phenylalanine, is 20 amino acids long. Of all the DNA, just the CDR3 is kept, 60 bases in frame from base 1. V loses 5 bases at its end and J loses 4 bases; junction bases beyond the gene matches: 17. Receptor amplification or capture employed the immunoSEQ multiplex PCR assay. A mixture of 60 forward primers for TCR Vbeta segments and 13 reverse primers for TCR Jbeta segments was used in the multiplex PCR. Amplification of the CDR3 region of rearranged TCR beta genes was performed with a multiplex PCR assay on genomic DNA. The Illumina HiSeq System was used to sequence the amplified TCR beta libraries as 87-base-pair reads. The published analysis was carried out like this. Across the roughly 700 repertoires, a later analysis counted some 80 million unique TCR beta chains, around 11 million of which were shared by at least two donors. To remove PCR and sequencing errors, raw reads were error-corrected and collapsed into unique sequences using a nearest-neighbor algorithm that merged closely related sequences. CDR3 sequences were aligned to IMGT reference sequences to assign V, D and J gene segments. Each retained sequence needed at least a six-nucleotide match to both a V gene segment and a J gene segment. Rearrangements were called productive when the CDR3 lacked stop codons and stayed in frame with V and J; all others were non-productive. CDR3 was defined according to IMGT convention as the region running from the second conserved V-encoded cysteine to the conserved J-encoded phenylalanine. In an earlier analysis of 550 to 650 of the donors, sequences lacking an unambiguous match to a single V gene segment were excluded. An earlier analysis of 450 to 650 of the donors called V segments functional above 56.7% productive rearrangements and segregating when the between-donor standard deviation exceeded 5%. To diagnose cytomegalovirus status from the catalog of TCR beta chain sequences, a statistical classification framework was built. In a later analysis, V and J genes were assigned by comparing TCR nucleotide sequences against IMGT/GENE-DB human TR gene sequences. In a later analysis, CDR3 sequences and most-parsimonious VDJ recombination scenarios were assigned using the TCRdist pipeline. A later analysis defined each TCR beta chain by its CDR3 amino acid sequence plus V-gene family, and excluded reads lacking a unique V-gene family. To address suspected cross-contamination and a sequencing artifact, a later analysis removed roughly 580 highly shared, low-generation-probability nucleotide sequences. For each public chain, a later analysis derived a clonal expansion index from normalized ranks of inferred template counts within each repertoire. In a later analysis, generation probabilities were computed using a VDJ recombination model fitted to out-of-frame rearrangements, and the results were checked against IGoR. In a later analysis, hypergeometric tests were used to score TCR-TCR, TCR-HLA and TCR-CMV co-occurrence, with a repertoire-size bias correction applied to TCR pairs. To estimate false discovery rates, a later analysis permuted the HLA or CMV assignments 20 times. A later analysis grouped co-occurring TCRs with DBSCAN, adding TCRdist sequence similarity when clustering within HLA-allele-positive subsets. Co-occurrence clustering excluded repertoires with fewer than 30,000 or more than 120,000 public chains, plus five with anomalous nucleotide sharing. Entries here come from immuneACCESS through TCRdb and include only in-frame sequences with V and J called. Some clones fail to appear in such tables; in the studies checked, an unresolved V gene covers under half of the shortfall, and the cause of the remainder is unknown. The V and J calls and clone size were taken over from that table, and D and trimming were inferred from the DNA. The sample table lists about 150,000 clones, over 70% of them with a count of one. The top ten hold approximately 1.5% of the sample.

The clonotype was recovered from a woman aged 25-40 years in good health and CMV-seropositive. The receptor chain draws on TRBV28 and TRBJ2-3; 14 central bases correspond to TRBD2. What was sequenced was PBMCs. The DNA sequence reads TGTGCCAGCAGTGTAACAATCCTGACTAGCGGGAGGGGGGTTGCAGATACGCAGTATTTT. Translated, this is CASSVTILTSGRGVADTQYF.